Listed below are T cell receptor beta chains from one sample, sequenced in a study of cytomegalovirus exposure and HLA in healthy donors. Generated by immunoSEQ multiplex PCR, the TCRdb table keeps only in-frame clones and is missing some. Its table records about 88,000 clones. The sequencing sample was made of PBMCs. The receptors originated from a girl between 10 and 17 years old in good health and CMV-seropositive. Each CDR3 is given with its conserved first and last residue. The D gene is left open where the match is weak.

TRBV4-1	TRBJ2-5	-	TGCGCCAGCAGCCCACTCTCCTTAGAGACCCAGTACTTC	CASSPLSLETQYF
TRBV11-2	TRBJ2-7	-	TGTGCCAGCAGCTTAGAGGCGGGGGCTTACGAGCAGTACTTC	CASSLEAGAYEQYF
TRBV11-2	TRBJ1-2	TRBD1	TGTGCCAGCAGACGACAGGGAGAGGGGGGCTACACCTTC	CASRRQGEGGYTF
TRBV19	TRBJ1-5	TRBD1	TGTGCCAGTAGTATAGACGCGGGACAGGGGGTTCAGCCCCAGCATTTT	CASSIDAGQGVQPQHF
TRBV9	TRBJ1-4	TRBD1	TGTGCCAGCAGCGGTCGCGAGACCGGGACAGGAAAACTGTTTTTT	CASSGRETGTGKLFF
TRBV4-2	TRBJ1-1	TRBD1	TGTGCCAGCAGCCAAGGGGACGGACAGGGGGGGACTGAAGCTTTCTTT	CASSQGDGQGGTEAFF
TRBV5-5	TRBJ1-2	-	TGTGCCAGCAGCGTAACTACAGGGAACTATGGCTACACCTTC	CASSVTTGNYGYTF
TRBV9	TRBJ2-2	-	TGTGCCAGCAGCGTAGATCGAGTCACCGGGGAGCTGTTTTTT	CASSVDRVTGELFF
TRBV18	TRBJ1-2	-	TGTGCCAGCTCGTCGACAAACAACTATGGCTACACCTTC	CASSSTNNYGYTF
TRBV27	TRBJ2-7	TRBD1	TGTGCCAGCAGTTTAAATACAGGACAGGGGACCTACGAGCAGTACTTC	CASSLNTGQGTYEQYF
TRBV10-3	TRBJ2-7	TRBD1	TGTGCCATCAGCGGAGGACAGGCCTACGAGCAGTACTTC	CAISGGQAYEQYF
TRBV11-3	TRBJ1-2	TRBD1	TGTGCCAGCAGCTTAGAGACCAGGGGGCTTAACTATGGCTACACCTTC	CASSLETRGLNYGYTF
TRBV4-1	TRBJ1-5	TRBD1	TGCGCCAGCAGCCAATTACCACAGGGGGAAAGCAATCAGCCCCAGCATTTT	CASSQLPQGESNQPQHF
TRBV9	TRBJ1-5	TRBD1	TGTGCCAGCAGCGAGGGGACAGCGCAGGATCAGCCCCAGCATTTT	CASSEGTAQDQPQHF
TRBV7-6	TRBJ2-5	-	TGTGCCAGCAGCTTAGGGGGCGGACGAGAGACCCAGTACTTC	CASSLGGGRETQYF
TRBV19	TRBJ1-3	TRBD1	TGTGCCAGTACCAGGGACAGCCTCTCTGGAAACACCATATATTTT	CASTRDSLSGNTIYF
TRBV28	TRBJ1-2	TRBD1	TGTGCCAGCAGGGGCGACAGGGGAAGGATTTACGGCTACACCTTC	CASRGDRGRIYGYTF
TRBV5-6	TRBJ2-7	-	TGTGCCAGCAGCTTGGAGGGGCAGGGGACCTACGAGCAGTACTTC	CASSLEGQGTYEQYF
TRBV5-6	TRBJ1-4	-	TGTGCCAGCAGCTTGGGCGGGGGGCTACCCAATAATGAAAAACTGTTTTTT	CASSLGGGLPNNEKLFF
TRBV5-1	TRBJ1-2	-	TGCGCCAGCACCGACAGGCCCTATGGCTACACCTTC	CASTDRPYGYTF
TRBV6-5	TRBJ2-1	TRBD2	TGTGCCAGCAGTCCCACTAGCGGGGGTTCTAGGGAGCAGTTCTTC	CASSPTSGGSREQFF
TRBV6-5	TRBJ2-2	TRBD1	TGTGCCAGCAGTTCCGACAGGGCCGGGGAGCTGTTTTTT	CASSSDRAGELFF
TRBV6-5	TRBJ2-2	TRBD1	TGTGCCAGCAGCAGGGGACAGAAAAACACCGGGGAGCTGTTTTTT	CASSRGQKNTGELFF
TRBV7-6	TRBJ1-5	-	TGTGCCAGCAGCTTAGGAGAAGGACAACGGAGGGATCAGCCCCAGCATTTT	CASSLGEGQRRDQPQHF
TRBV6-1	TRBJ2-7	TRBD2	TGTGCCAGCAGTGGAATGCAGCGGGGGGGAGCCTACGAGCAGTACTTC	CASSGMQRGGAYEQYF
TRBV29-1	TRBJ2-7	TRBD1	TGCAGCGTCCCGGGACAGAACGCCTACGAGCAGTACTTC	CSVPGQNAYEQYF
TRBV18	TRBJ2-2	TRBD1	TGTGCCAGCTCACCGGAGACAGGGTGGAACACCGGGGAGCTGTTTTTT	CASSPETGWNTGELFF
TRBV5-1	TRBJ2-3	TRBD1	TGCGCCAGCAGCTATGGGACTGGACAGGGGGCCTTCCCAGATACGCAGTATTTT	CASSYGTGQGAFPDTQYF
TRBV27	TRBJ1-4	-	TGTGCCAGCAGTTCCCCGGAAAGGGGGATCGAAAAACTGTTTTTT	CASSSPERGIEKLFF
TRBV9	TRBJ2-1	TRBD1	TGTGCCAGCAGCGCCTCCACAGGGGGCGTTTTCTATGAGCAGTTCTTC	CASSASTGGVFYEQFF
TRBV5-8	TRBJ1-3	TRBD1	TGTGCCAGCAGCCCGGGACAGAACTCTGGAAACACCATATATTTT	CASSPGQNSGNTIYF
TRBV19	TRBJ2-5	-	TGTGCCACGACGGAGGAAGAGACCCAGTACTTC	CATTEEETQYF
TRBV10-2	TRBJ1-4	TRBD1	TGCGCCAGCAGGACAGGGGTGAACGAAAAACTGTTTTTT	CASRTGVNEKLFF
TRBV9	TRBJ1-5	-	TGTGCCAGCAGCTCCGGTAGTCAGCCCCAGCATTTT	CASSSGSQPQHF